These T cell receptor beta chains were read from a single sample in a study of a mutant IDH1 vaccine in newly diagnosed glioma. Clones were sequenced by immunoSEQ multiplex PCR, and TCRdb holds only the in-frame ones, with some missing. The sample includes approximately 70,000 clones, over 75% seen only once; the top ten take 13%. No antigen has been identified for these receptors. The material sequenced was PBMCs, taken from a glioma patient whose treatment included an IDH1 peptide vaccine. Source of these receptors: a man aged 18 to 30 with glioma. Both conserved end residues are part of each CDR3. Each record gives: V gene, J gene, clone size, D gene, CDR3 DNA, CDR3 protein. D genes are given only for firm matches. Not all rows give a size; the values are once, few, many and, for expanded clones, a class.

>TRBV5-1|TRBJ1-2|-|-
TGCGCCAGCAGCTTGGACATAGCTAACTATGGCTACACCTTC
CASSLDIANYGYTF
>TRBV19|TRBJ2-2|-|-
TGTGCCAGTCTTCAAGGGACCGTGAACACCGGGGAGCTGTTTTTT
CASLQGTVNTGELFF
>TRBV18|TRBJ2-7|-|-
TGTGCCAGCTCACCTACGGAGGGGGGGCCCTACGAGCAGTACTTC
CASSPTEGGPYEQYF
>TRBV6-4|TRBJ2-1|-|-
TGTGCCAGCAGTCAACAGGGCATAGGGGGCAATGAGCAGTTCTTC
CASSQQGIGGNEQFF
>TRBV4-3|TRBJ2-7|-|-
TGCGCCAGCAGCCAAGAATACGGGGGGCCCTACGAGCAGTACTTC
CASSQEYGGPYEQYF
>TRBV30|TRBJ2-3|-|-
TGTGCCTGGAGTGTATCACAGACTCTTTATACGCAGTATTTT
CAWSVSQTLYTQYF
>TRBV2|TRBJ1-5|-|-
TGTGCCAGCAGTTCCAGGGAAATTCCCAATCAGCCCCAGCATTTT
CASSSREIPNQPQHF
>TRBV28|TRBJ2-7|-|TRBD1
TGTGCCAGCAGTCTCGCCGGGACAGGGACTCTCTACGAGCAGTACTTC
CASSLAGTGTLYEQYF
>TRBV19|TRBJ1-1|few|-
TGTGCCAGTAGTCTCTTCCTACACACTGAAGCTTTCTTT
CASSLFLHTEAFF
>TRBV2|TRBJ2-7|-|TRBD2
TGTGCCAGCAGTGATTGGACGGGAGGGCGGGGGGAGCAGTACTTC
CASSDWTGGRGEQYF
>TRBV7-9|TRBJ1-1|-|-
TGTGCCAGCAGCCCCGTAGGGGGGGGGAACACTGAAGCTTTCTTT
CASSPVGGGNTEAFF
>TRBV4-1|TRBJ1-1|-|TRBD1
TGCGCCAGCAGCCAACAAAGACAGGGCGGCACTGAAGCTTTCTTT
CASSQQRQGGTEAFF
>TRBV9|TRBJ1-2|-|TRBD1
TGTGCCAGCAGCGTCGAGGACAGGGGATGGGATGGCTACACCTTC
CASSVEDRGWDGYTF
>TRBV7-2|TRBJ1-1|few|TRBD1
TGTGCCAGCAGCCCACGGACAGGGAACACTGAAGCTTTCTTT
CASSPRTGNTEAFF
>TRBV4-2|TRBJ2-7|-|TRBD1
TGTGCCAGCAGCCAGGTAGCCGGGACAGGGGGCGAGCAGTACTTC
CASSQVAGTGGEQYF
>TRBV7-9|TRBJ2-5|-|-
TGTGCCAGCAGCTCAAGCGGACTAGGGGGAGAGACCCAGTACTTC
CASSSSGLGGETQYF
>TRBV7-2|TRBJ2-3|once|TRBD1
TGTGCCAGCAGCACACAGGGGGTTACTAGCACAGATACGCAGTATTTT
CASSTQGVTSTDTQYF
>TRBV11-1|TRBJ2-1|-|TRBD1
TGTGCCAGCAGCTTAGAGAAGACAGGGGGCAATGAGCAGTTCTTC
CASSLEKTGGNEQFF
>TRBV6-6|TRBJ1-1|-|TRBD1
TGTGCCAGCACCTCTCGAGACAGGGGGCAGAACACTGAAGCTTTCTTT
CASTSRDRGQNTEAFF
>TRBV10-3|TRBJ2-1|-|-
TGTGCCATCAGTGAGTCTCGCCAGGGTTACTACAATGAGCAGTTCTTC
CAISESRQGYYNEQFF
>TRBV10-3|TRBJ2-7|-|TRBD1
TGTGCCATCAGTGATTGGTGGGACAACAGGGGCTTGGACGGGGCGGAATACGAGCAGTACTTC
CAISDWWDNRGLDGAEYEQYF
>TRBV15|TRBJ1-1|few|-
TGTGCCACCAGCCCGGAGGGGGTTTTAACTGAAGCTTTCTTT
CATSPEGVLTEAFF
>TRBV7-2|TRBJ1-2|-|-
TGTGCCAGCAGCTTAGCGGGGGCCCTCTACACCTTC
CASSLAGALYTF
>TRBV14|TRBJ1-4|-|-
TGTGCCAGCAGCCCCCCGGGAGGGGGAGCTGAAAAACTGTTTTTT
CASSPPGGGAEKLFF
>TRBV5-4|TRBJ1-3|-|TRBD1
TGTGCCAGCAGCTTGGGACAGGGTAGCTCTGGAAACACCATATATTTT
CASSLGQGSSGNTIYF
>TRBV19|TRBJ1-1|-|TRBD1
TGTGCCAGTACTCTCAAGTATACAGGGGGCGCTTGGACTGAAGCTTTCTTT
CASTLKYTGGAWTEAFF
>TRBV11-3|TRBJ2-3|-|TRBD1
TGTGCCAGCAGCCCCAAAGGGACAGGGCTGGGAATGGCAGATACGCAGTATTTT
CASSPKGTGLGMADTQYF
>TRBV6-5|TRBJ1-2|-|-
TGTGCCAGCAGTTTCTATCGGGAAACCTCTAACTATGGCTACACCTTC
CASSFYRETSNYGYTF
>TRBV10-2|TRBJ2-3|-|-
TGCGCCAGCAGAAGAGGACAACATAGCACAGATACGCAGTATTTT
CASRRGQHSTDTQYF
>TRBV30|TRBJ2-5|-|-
TGTGCCTGGAGTGGATTGGGGATAGAGACCCAGTACTTC
CAWSGLGIETQYF
>TRBV9|TRBJ1-3|-|TRBD1
TGTGCCAGCAGCGAGGGGATTCAGGGGGCAAACACCATATATTTT
CASSEGIQGANTIYF
>TRBV27|TRBJ1-2|-|-
TGTGCCAGCAGTGTCGACGTACGCTATGGCTACACCTTC
CASSVDVRYGYTF
>TRBV7-2|TRBJ2-7|-|TRBD1
TGTGCCAGCAGCTTACCCAGGACAGGGTTTTACGAGCAGTACTTC
CASSLPRTGFYEQYF
>TRBV30|TRBJ1-2|-|-
TGTGCCTGGAGCCCCGAGTTCTATGGCTACACCTTC
CAWSPEFYGYTF
>TRBV5-1|TRBJ1-2|-|-
TGCGCCAGCAGTTCTGGGGGAGGAAACTATGGCTACACCTTC
CASSSGGGNYGYTF
>TRBV27|TRBJ1-2|-|-
TGTGCCAGCAGGTCTGCTTCATATGTCCACGGAATGGGCTACACCTTC
CASRSASYVHGMGYTF
>TRBV27|TRBJ1-2|-|-
TGTGCCAGCAGTTTATCTGCAGGGGCTAACTATGGCTACACCTTC
CASSLSAGANYGYTF
>TRBV27|TRBJ2-2|-|-
TGTGCCAGCACGCGAGGGACACTCAACACCGGGGAGCTGTTTTTT
CASTRGTLNTGELFF
>TRBV4-3|TRBJ2-1|once|TRBD2
TGCGCCAGCAGCCAAGATGGTTCCGAGCGGGAGGTGGTTGAGCAGTTCTTC
CASSQDGSEREVVEQFF
>TRBV14|TRBJ2-5|-|TRBD2
TGTGCCAGCAGCCAAGGACTAGCGGCACGGGAGACCCAGTACTTC
CASSQGLAARETQYF
>TRBV9|TRBJ1-1|-|-
TGTGCCAGCAGCGTAGTGTCCTTGGCTGGGGAGGCTTTCTTT
CASSVVSLAGEAFF
>TRBV4-1|TRBJ1-4|-|-
TGCGCCAGCAGCCAATCCCCGTCGACAGCGAGGGTAGCTAATGAAAAACTGTTTTTT
CASSQSPSTARVANEKLFF
>TRBV9|TRBJ2-5|-|TRBD2
TGTGCCAGCAGCGTAGAGTTAGCGGGAGAGACCCAGTACTTC
CASSVELAGETQYF
>TRBV5-4|TRBJ1-6|-|-
TGTGCCAGCAGCTTGGGGGTGAATTCACCCCTCCACTTT
CASSLGVNSPLHF
>TRBV19|TRBJ1-1|-|TRBD1
TGTGCCACCCGACAGGGATCCACTGAAGCTTTCTTT
CATRQGSTEAFF
>TRBV18|TRBJ2-7|-|-
TGTGCCAGCTCACCAGGGAACCGGCGGGACGAGCAGTACTTC
CASSPGNRRDEQYF
>TRBV9|TRBJ2-1|-|-
TGTGCCAGCAGCGTAGAGGGGTGGAGCTCCTACAATGAGCAGTTCTTC
CASSVEGWSSYNEQFF
>TRBV30|TRBJ2-2|-|-
TGTGCCTGGAGACATCAGTGGGGCAACACCGGGGAGCTGTTTTTT
CAWRHQWGNTGELFF
>TRBV7-8|TRBJ2-1|-|TRBD1
TGTGCCAGCAGCCCTAGTCTCCGGGACAGGTACTCCTACAATGAGCAGTTCTTC
CASSPSLRDRYSYNEQFF